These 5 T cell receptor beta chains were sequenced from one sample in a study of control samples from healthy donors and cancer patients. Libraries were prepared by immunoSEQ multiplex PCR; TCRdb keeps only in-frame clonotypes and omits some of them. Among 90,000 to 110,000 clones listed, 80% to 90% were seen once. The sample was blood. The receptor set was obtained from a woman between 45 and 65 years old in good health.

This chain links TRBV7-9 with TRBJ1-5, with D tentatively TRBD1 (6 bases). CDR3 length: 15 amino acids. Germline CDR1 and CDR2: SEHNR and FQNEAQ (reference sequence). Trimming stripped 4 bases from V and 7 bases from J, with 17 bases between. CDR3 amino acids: CASSSSTGGKQPQHF. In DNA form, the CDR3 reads TGTGCCAGCAGCTCCTCGACAGGAGGTAAGCAGCCCCAGCATTTT.

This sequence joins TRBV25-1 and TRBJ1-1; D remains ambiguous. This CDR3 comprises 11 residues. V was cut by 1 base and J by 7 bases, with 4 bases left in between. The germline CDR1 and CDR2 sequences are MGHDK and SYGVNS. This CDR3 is CASSEWGEAFF. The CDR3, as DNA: TGTGCCAGCAGTGAATGGGGTGAAGCTTTCTTT.

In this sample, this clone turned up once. The CDR3 sequence: CASSYNRRDRENGYTF. The CDR3 bases are TGTGCCAGCAGTTACAATCGCCGGGACCGCGAAAATGGCTACACCTTC. The gene calls are TRBV6-5 and TRBJ1-2, with D tentatively TRBD1 (5 bases). The CDR3 is 16 residues long. Per germline, CDR1 MNHEY and CDR2 SVGAGI. Trimming cost V 2 bases and J 6 bases, with 19 bases left between them.

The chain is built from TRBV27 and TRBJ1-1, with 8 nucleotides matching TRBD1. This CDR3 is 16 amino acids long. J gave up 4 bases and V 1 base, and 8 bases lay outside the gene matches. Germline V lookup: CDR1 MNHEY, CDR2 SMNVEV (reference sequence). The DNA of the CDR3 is TGTGCCAGCAGTTTATTCTGGACAGGGCGAGGCACTGAAGCTTTCTTT. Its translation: CASSLFWTGRGTEAFF.

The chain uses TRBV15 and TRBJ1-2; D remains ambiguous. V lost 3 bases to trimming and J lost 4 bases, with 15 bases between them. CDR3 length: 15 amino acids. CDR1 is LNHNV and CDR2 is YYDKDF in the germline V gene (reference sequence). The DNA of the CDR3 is TGTGCCACCAGCAGGGCCGAACCGATACTCTATGGCTACACCTTC. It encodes CATSRAEPILYGYTF.